This TCR beta chain was identified in a study of early T cells in non-severe SARS-CoV-2 infection. Unique molecular identifiers were added to individual cDNA molecules. MiXCR, run by TCRdb on the 5' RACE reads, gives a single entry per CDR3 protein. The repertoire has roughly 18,000 distinct CDR3 sequences, roughly 6% of them found once; the top ten carry 5.5% to 8%. This clonotype was detected ten times or more. This clonotype was sampled from an adult who was a healthcare worker with PCR-confirmed SARS-CoV-2 infection or an uninfected control (not recorded which). Sequenced material: whole blood.

The CDR3 sequence: CATSDSLLAETDTQYF. The CDR3 coding sequence is TGTGCCACCAGTGATTCCCTACTAGCGGAAACAGATACGCAGTATTTT. The chain recombines TRBV24-1 with TRBJ2-3; 8 bases agree with TRBD2. CDR3 length: 16 amino acids. The germline gives CDR1 KGHDR, CDR2 SFDVKD. V lost 2 bases, J lost 3 bases, and 6 bases stayed unmatched.